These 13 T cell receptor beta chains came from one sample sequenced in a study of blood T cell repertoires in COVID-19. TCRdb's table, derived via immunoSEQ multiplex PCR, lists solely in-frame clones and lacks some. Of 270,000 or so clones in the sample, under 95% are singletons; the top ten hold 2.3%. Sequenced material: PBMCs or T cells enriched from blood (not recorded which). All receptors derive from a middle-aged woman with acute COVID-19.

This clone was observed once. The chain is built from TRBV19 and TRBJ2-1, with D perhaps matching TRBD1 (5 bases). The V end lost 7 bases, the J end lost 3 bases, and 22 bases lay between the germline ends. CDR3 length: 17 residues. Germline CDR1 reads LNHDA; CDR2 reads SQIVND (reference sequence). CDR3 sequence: CASKGSGFVHGYNEQFF. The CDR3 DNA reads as TGTGCCAGTAAGGGGTCAGGGTTCGTGCATGGCTACAATGAGCAGTTCTTC.

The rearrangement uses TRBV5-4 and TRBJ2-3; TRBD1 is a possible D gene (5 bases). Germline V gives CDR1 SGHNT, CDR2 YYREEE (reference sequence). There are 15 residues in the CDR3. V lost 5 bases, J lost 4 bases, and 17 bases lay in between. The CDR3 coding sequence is TGTGCCAGCAGAACCGATTGGCAGGGTTCAGATACGCAGTATTTT. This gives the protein CASRTDWQGSDTQYF.

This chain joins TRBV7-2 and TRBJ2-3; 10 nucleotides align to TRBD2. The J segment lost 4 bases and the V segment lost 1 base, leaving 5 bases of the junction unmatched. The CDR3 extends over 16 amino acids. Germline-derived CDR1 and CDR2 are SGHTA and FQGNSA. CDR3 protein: CASSLGGLAGADTQYF. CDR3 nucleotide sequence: TGTGCCAGCAGCTTAGGGGGGCTAGCGGGAGCAGATACGCAGTATTTT.

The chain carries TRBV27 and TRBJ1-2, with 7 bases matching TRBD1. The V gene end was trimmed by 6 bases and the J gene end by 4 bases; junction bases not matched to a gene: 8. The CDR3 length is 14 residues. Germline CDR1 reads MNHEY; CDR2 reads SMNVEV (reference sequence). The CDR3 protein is CASRSGGSGYGYTF. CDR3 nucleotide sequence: TGTGCCAGCAGATCAGGGGGATCGGGCTATGGCTACACCTTC.

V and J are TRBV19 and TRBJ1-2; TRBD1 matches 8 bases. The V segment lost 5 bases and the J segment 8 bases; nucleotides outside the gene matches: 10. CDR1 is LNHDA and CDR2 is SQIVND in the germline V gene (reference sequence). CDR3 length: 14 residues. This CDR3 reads CASSVGQDRGGYTF. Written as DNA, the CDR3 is TGTGCCAGTAGTGTTGGACAAGACAGGGGCGGCTACACCTTC.

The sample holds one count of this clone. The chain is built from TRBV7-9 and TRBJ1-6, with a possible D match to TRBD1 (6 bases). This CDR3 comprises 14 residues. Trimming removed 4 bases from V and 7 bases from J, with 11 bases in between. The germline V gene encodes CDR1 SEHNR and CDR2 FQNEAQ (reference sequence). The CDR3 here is CASSSRQANSPLHF. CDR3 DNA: TGTGCCAGCAGCTCGAGACAGGCCAATTCACCCCTCCACTTT.

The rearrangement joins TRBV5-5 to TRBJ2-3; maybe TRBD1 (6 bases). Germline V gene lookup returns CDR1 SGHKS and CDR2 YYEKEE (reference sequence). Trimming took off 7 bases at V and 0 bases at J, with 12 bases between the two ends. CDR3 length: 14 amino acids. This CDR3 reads CASSKGGSTDTQYF. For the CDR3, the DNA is TGTGCCAGCTCCAAAGGGGGAAGCACAGATACGCAGTATTTT.

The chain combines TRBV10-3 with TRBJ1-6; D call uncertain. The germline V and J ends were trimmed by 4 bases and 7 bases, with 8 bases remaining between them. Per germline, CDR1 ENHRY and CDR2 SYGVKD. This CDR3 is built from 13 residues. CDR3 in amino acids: CAISVQENSPLHF. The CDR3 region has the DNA TGTGCCATCAGTGTTCAGGAAAATTCACCCCTCCACTTT.

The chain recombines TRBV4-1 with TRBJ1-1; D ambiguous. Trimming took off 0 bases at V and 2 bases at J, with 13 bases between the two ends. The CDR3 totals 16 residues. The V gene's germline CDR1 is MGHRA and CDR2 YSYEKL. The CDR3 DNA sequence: TGCGCCAGCAGCCAAGAATTCCTACAGAGCAACACTGAAGCTTTCTTT. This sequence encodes CASSQEFLQSNTEAFF.

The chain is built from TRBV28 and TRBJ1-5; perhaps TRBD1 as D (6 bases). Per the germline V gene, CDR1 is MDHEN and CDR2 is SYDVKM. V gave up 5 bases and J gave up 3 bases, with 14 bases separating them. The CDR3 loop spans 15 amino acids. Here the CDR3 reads CASSRTRTANQPQHF. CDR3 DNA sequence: TGTGCCAGCAGTCGAACAAGGACAGCCAATCAGCCCCAGCATTTT.

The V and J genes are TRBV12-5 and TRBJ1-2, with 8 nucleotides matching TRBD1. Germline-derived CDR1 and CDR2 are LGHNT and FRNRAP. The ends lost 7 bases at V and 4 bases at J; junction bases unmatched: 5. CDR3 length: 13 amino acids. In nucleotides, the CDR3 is TGTGCTAGTGCCCCCGGACAGGGCTATGGCTACACCTTC. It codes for CASAPGQGYGYTF.

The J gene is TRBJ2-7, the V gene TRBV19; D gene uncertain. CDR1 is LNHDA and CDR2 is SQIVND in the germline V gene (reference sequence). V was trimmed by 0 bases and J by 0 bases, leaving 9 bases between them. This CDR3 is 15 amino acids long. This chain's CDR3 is CASSIDSSTSYEQYF. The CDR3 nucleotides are TGTGCCAGTAGTATAGATAGTAGCACCTCCTACGAGCAGTACTTC.

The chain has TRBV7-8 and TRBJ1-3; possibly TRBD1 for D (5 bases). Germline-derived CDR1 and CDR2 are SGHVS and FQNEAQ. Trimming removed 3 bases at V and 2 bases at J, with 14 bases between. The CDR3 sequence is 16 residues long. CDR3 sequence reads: CASSFAPGGTGNTIYF. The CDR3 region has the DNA TGTGCCAGCAGCTTCGCCCCGGGGGGAACTGGAAACACCATATATTTT.